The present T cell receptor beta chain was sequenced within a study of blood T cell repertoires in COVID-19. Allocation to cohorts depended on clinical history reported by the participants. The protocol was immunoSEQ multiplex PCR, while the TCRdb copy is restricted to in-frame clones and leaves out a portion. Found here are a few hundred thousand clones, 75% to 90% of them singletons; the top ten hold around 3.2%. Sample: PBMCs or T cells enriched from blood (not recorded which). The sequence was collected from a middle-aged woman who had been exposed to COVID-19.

The CDR3 DNA reads TGTGCCAGCAGCTCCCGGCGGATAGCCAAAAACATTCAGTACTTC. This encodes CASSSRRIAKNIQYF. J is TRBJ2-4 and V is TRBV3-1 (or the pseudogene TRBV3-2); no reliable D call. CDR1 is LGHDT, CDR2 YNNKEL, per germline (reference sequence). V was clipped by 5 bases and J by 0 bases, with 11 bases between them. The CDR3 runs 15 residues.